This entry lists 12 T cell receptor beta chains sequenced from one sample in a study of CD8+ T cells in alopecia areata (dated by TCRdb to about 2018). Library preparation used the immunoSEQ multiplex PCR assay. RNA was extracted from all samples and reverse transcribed into cDNA as template for TCR sequencing. Not all clones reach the TCRdb copy of this immuneACCESS table, which keeps in-frame sequences only. Checked studies attribute under half of the gap to unresolved V genes and leave the rest unexplained. In this sample the table shows roughly 100,000 clones, 85% to 90% of which occur a single time. Of the sample, approximately 12% is held by the ten largest clones. The sample's treatment or condition, from its label and the paper: oral pan-JAK inhibitor, 5-10 mg twice daily. The sequences come from CD8+ T cells sorted from blood, collected between weeks 30 and 35, from a patient treated with tofacitinib. The receptors come from a human donor with alopecia areata.

This sequence joins TRBV5-5 and TRBJ2-7; 11 bases fit TRBD1. CDR1 is SGHKS, CDR2 YYEKEE, per germline (reference sequence). The V and J ends lost 7 bases and 5 bases, in that order; junction bases with no gene match: 8. The CDR3 has 14 amino acids. CDR3 region: CASGGGQGVHEQYF. The CDR3 nucleotides are TGTGCCAGCGGCGGGGGACAGGGGGTCCACGAGCAGTACTTC. The full variable domain, with the rest looked up from reference TRBV5-5 and TRBJ2-7, is DAGVTQSPTHLIKTRGQQVTLRCSPISGHKSVSWYQQVLGQGPQFIFQYYEKEERGRGNFPDRFSARQFPNYSSELNVNALLLGDSALYLCASGGGQGVHEQYFGPGTRLTVT.

The rearrangement links TRBV7-6 to TRBJ2-3; 9 nucleotides align to TRBD1. The CDR3 loop spans 16 amino acids. Trimming cost V 4 bases and J 2 bases; bases outside gene matches: 7. CDR1 is SGHVS, CDR2 FNYEAQ, per germline. In nucleotides, the CDR3 is TGTGCCAGCAGCTCACGACAGGGGGAATACACAGATACGCAGTATTTT. Encoded protein: CASSSRQGEYTDTQYF.

The chain combines TRBV12-5 with TRBJ2-1; D tentatively fits TRBD1 or TRBD2 (5 bases each). CDR3 length: 13 residues. Germline V gene data show CDR1 as LGHNT and CDR2 as FRNRAP. Trimming pared 0 bases from V and 8 bases from J, leaving 8 bases between. CDR3 region: CASGLVLGDEQFF. The CDR3 nucleotides read TGTGCTAGTGGTTTGGTACTAGGGGATGAGCAGTTCTTC.

This chain connects TRBV15 to TRBJ2-1, with D maybe TRBD1 (6 bases). V dropped 5 bases and J dropped 4 bases, with 15 bases sitting between them. The CDR3 runs to 15 residues. Germline CDR1 LNHNV, CDR2 YYDKDF (reference sequence). The CDR3 bases are TGTGCCACCAGCGGGGGCAGTGGACGGTACAATGAGCAGTTCTTC. The encoded protein is CATSGGSGRYNEQFF.

The V and J genes are TRBV27 and TRBJ1-2, with D maybe TRBD1 (5 bases). Germline values: CDR1 MNHEY, CDR2 SMNVEV (reference sequence). V was clipped by 5 bases and J by 4 bases, with 20 bases between them. The CDR3 covers 16 residues. The CDR3 coding sequence is TGTGCCAGCAGTAAGGCAGGGACGGTAGGTGGCTATGGCTACACCTTC. Protein product: CASSKAGTVGGYGYTF.

The CDR3 spells CASSPEGQGGEQYF. As DNA, the CDR3 is TGCGCCAGCAGCCCGGAGGGACAGGGGGGCGAGCAGTACTTC. The V gene is TRBV5-1, the J gene TRBJ2-7, with 11 bases fitting TRBD1. V was clipped by 4 bases and J by 6 bases; unmatched bases: 6. Per the germline V gene, CDR1 is SGHRS and CDR2 is YFSETQ. This CDR3 contains 14 residues.

This clone was picked up one time. The chain joins TRBV11-2 to TRBJ2-1; weak D call: TRBD1 (6 bases). The V end lost 1 base, the J end lost 14 bases, and 12 bases lay between the germline ends. The CDR3 is made up of 12 amino acids. Germline CDR1 reads SGHAT; CDR2 reads FQNNGV. CDR3 nucleotides: TGTGCCAGCAGCTTAGGACAGACAGGCGAGTTCTTC. The encoded protein is CASSLGQTGEFF.

The chain uses TRBV7-9 and TRBJ2-7; D is ambiguous. This CDR3 is built from 14 residues. The V end lost 0 bases, the J end lost 3 bases, and 9 bases lay between the germline ends. In germline, CDR1 is SEHNR, CDR2 FQNEAQ (reference sequence). The CDR3 loop reads CASSLASQLYEQYF. Here the CDR3 DNA reads TGTGCCAGCAGCTTAGCTTCACAGCTCTACGAGCAGTACTTC. Together with reference TRBV7-9 and TRBJ2-7, the CDR3 gives the full variable domain: DTGVSQNPRHKITKRGQNVTFRCDPISEHNRLYWYRQTLGQGPEFLTYFQNEAQLEKSRLLSDRFSAERPKGSFSTLEIQRTEQGDSAMYLCASSLASQLYEQYFGPGTRLTVT.

The chain links TRBV4-1 to TRBJ1-1; 9 nucleotides line up with TRBD1. The V segment lost 4 bases and the J segment 0 bases; nucleotides outside the gene matches: 3. Per the germline V gene, CDR1 is MGHRA and CDR2 is YSYEKL. The CDR3 is 15 amino acids. The chain's CDR3 is CASSLGTGMNTEAFF. Written as DNA, the CDR3 is TGCGCCAGCAGCCTCGGGACAGGGATGAACACTGAAGCTTTCTTT.

This clone has a handful of counts. CDR3 amino acids: CASSLDRGVTGELFF. The DNA of the CDR3 is TGTGCCAGCAGCTTAGACAGGGGCGTCACCGGGGAGCTGTTTTTT. The V and J genes are TRBV7-9 and TRBJ2-2, with 7 positions matching TRBD1. Germline V lookup: CDR1 SEHNR, CDR2 FQNEAQ (reference sequence). V lost 1 base and J lost 4; bases outside the gene matches: 3. The CDR3 loop spans 15 amino acids.

The chain is built from TRBV14 and TRBJ2-3; 10 bases match TRBD1. CDR1 is SGHDN and CDR2 is FVKESK in the germline V gene. The CDR3 has 15 residues. V dropped 6 bases and J dropped 1; count of bases not matched to a gene: 4. CDR3 nucleotide sequence: TGTGCCAGCAGAGAGACAGGGGGCGGCACAGATACGCAGTATTTT. It is translated as CASRETGGGTDTQYF.

CDR3 DNA sequence: TGTGCCAGCAGCCCTTTGGACTCGAGCGAGCAGTACTTC. It yields the protein CASSPLDSSEQYF. The V call is TRBV9, the J call TRBJ2-7, with D maybe TRBD2 (5 bases). The germline gives CDR1 SGDLS, CDR2 YYNGEE. The CDR3 spans 13 residues. V was shortened by 4 bases and J by 6 bases, with 14 bases between the two germline ends.